The 17 T cell receptor beta chains presented below share a single source sample, sequenced in a study of shared clonotypes between healthy human individuals (dated by TCRdb to about 2020). Library generation was performed with the immunoSEQ multiplex PCR assay. TCRdb re-hosts the immuneACCESS table, in-frame sequences only. Its copies lack some clones; in the studies checked, an unresolved V gene accounts for under half of them, and the cause for the rest is not known. This sample is represented by a few million clones; approximately 90% of them were singletons. 0.3% to 0.45% of the sample belongs to the ten largest clones. The sequencing sample was made of naive CD4+ T cells from PBMCs. Sample cell subset or site, as interpreted from the label and publication: CD45RA+ positively selected. All receptors derive from a man between 18 and 29 years old in good health. Some clones in this sample may be carry-over from other donors' samples.

This chain connects TRBV5-1 to TRBJ2-2, with D possibly TRBD1 on 5 matching bases. V was clipped by 1 base and J by 0 bases, with 10 bases between them. CDR1 is SGHRS, CDR2 YFSETQ, per germline. The CDR3 is made up of 16 amino acids. CDR3 sequence reads: CASSLRGGPNTGELFF. In nucleotides, the CDR3 is TGCGCCAGCAGCTTGAGGGGCGGTCCGAACACCGGGGAGCTGTTTTTT.

This rearrangement joins TRBV10-3 to TRBJ2-1; TRBD2 is a possible D gene (8 bases). Germline CDR1 and CDR2: ENHRY and SYGVKD. Between the trimmed V and J ends, which lost 8 bases and 8 bases, there was a span of 19 bases. The CDR3 length is 14 residues. The CDR3 bases are TGTGCCATCCGGGAGGGCAGGGGGGTCCATGAGCAGTTCTTC. This sequence encodes CAIREGRGVHEQFF.

This chain uses TRBV9 with TRBJ2-1; D is possibly TRBD1 (5 bases). V lost 0 bases, J lost 6 bases, and 10 bases lay in between. This CDR3 contains 14 residues. Germline CDR1 reads SGDLS; CDR2 reads YYNGEE. CDR3 protein: CASSVGGRSNEQFF. The CDR3 DNA reads as TGTGCCAGCAGCGTAGGGGGCCGGAGCAATGAGCAGTTCTTC.

This rearrangement joins TRBV7-3 to TRBJ2-2; tentative D call: TRBD2 (5 bases). V was cut by 2 bases and J by 4 bases, with 11 bases left in between. Per germline, CDR1 SGHTA and CDR2 FQGTGA. This CDR3 is 15 amino acids long. The CDR3 DNA sequence: TGTGCCAGCAGCTTAGCGGGCGGAATCACCGGGGAGCTGTTTTTT. The encoded protein is CASSLAGGITGELFF.

The chain combines TRBV4-1 with TRBJ1-3; D ambiguous. V lost 4 bases and J lost 0, with 10 bases in between. The CDR3 consists of 15 residues. Germline assignment: CDR1 MGHRA and CDR2 YSYEKL. CDR3 in amino acids: CASSRFLSSGNTIYF. The CDR3 coding sequence is TGCGCCAGCAGCCGGTTCCTTAGCTCTGGAAACACCATATATTTT.

The rearrangement links TRBV15 to TRBJ2-3, with D unclear. V was pared by 2 bases and J by 2 bases, with 11 bases between. Germline V gene lookup returns CDR1 LNHNV and CDR2 YYDKDF (reference sequence). This CDR3 contains 15 residues. The CDR3 sequence: CATSRPHSLTDTQYF. For the CDR3, the DNA is TGTGCCACCAGCAGACCACACTCCCTCACAGATACGCAGTATTTT.

The chain couples TRBV11-2 to TRBJ2-5; 8 nucleotides line up with TRBD2. Germline V gene data show CDR1 as SGHAT and CDR2 as FQNNGV. CDR3 length equals 17 residues. V lost 0 bases to trimming and J lost 5 bases; unmatched junction nucleotides: 11. The CDR3 protein is CASSLDLFREGLETQYF. The CDR3 region has the DNA TGTGCCAGCAGCTTAGATCTATTTCGGGAGGGCCTTGAGACCCAGTACTTC.

The chain recombines TRBV5-1 with TRBJ2-2; 7 nucleotides agree with TRBD1. The germline gives CDR1 SGHRS, CDR2 YFSETQ. CDR3 length: 14 residues. V was pared by 4 bases and J by 6 bases, with 6 bases of the junction left unmatched. The CDR3 DNA is TGCGCCAGCAGCACCGGACAGGTCCCCGGGGAGCTGTTTTTT. Its protein product is CASSTGQVPGELFF.

This chain uses TRBV11-2 with TRBJ1-2, with a possible D match to TRBD1 (5 bases). Trimming cost V 7 bases and J 4 bases, with 16 bases left between them. Germline loops: CDR1 SGHAT, CDR2 FQNNGV. The CDR3 sequence is 14 residues long. The CDR3 sequence: CASTTGRDRYGYTF. CDR3 sequence (DNA): TGTGCCAGCACCACAGGTAGAGACCGCTATGGCTACACCTTC. Variable domain in full (rest from reference TRBV11-2 and TRBJ1-2): EAGVAQSPRYKIIEKRQSVAFWCNPISGHATLYWYQQILGQGPKLLIQFQNNGVVDDSQLPKDRFSAERLKGVDSTLKIQPAKLEDSAVYLCASTTGRDRYGYTFGSGTRLTVV.

The chain carries TRBV18 and TRBJ2-5; 8 nucleotides align to TRBD1. The J call may be faulty, since TRBJ2-7 better matches the DNA end. The CDR3 consists of 17 residues. Germline V gene sequence: CDR1 KGHSH, CDR2 LQKENI. CDR3 DNA: TGTGCCAGCTCACCACCATCTTTGACAGGGGTTGCCTACGAGCAGTACTTC. Translation gives CASSPPSLTGVAYEQYF.

The chain is built from TRBV9 and TRBJ2-5; 10 bases align to TRBD2. V was clipped by 3 bases and J by 3 bases; unmatched bases: 5. Germline V gene sequence: CDR1 SGDLS, CDR2 YYNGEE. This CDR3 spans 15 amino acids. CDR3 sequence (DNA): TGTGCCAGCAGCGCGGACACTAGCGGGGAAGAGACCCAGTACTTC. This codes for CASSADTSGEETQYF.

The V and J genes are TRBV7-3 and TRBJ2-7, with D perhaps TRBD2 (6 bases). CDR3 length: 14 residues. Germline CDR1 and CDR2: SGHTA and FQGTGA. Trimming shortened V by 1 base and J by 7 bases, and 14 bases separated the two germline ends. CDR3 protein: CASSLKGGTGEQYF. The CDR3 DNA reads as TGTGCCAGCAGCTTAAAGGGCGGGACGGGGGAGCAGTACTTC.

The chain couples TRBV5-1 to TRBJ2-1; TRBD1 aligns across 8 bases. Germline V gives CDR1 SGHRS, CDR2 YFSETQ. This CDR3 comprises 15 residues. With V trimmed by 1 base and J by 8 bases, 8 bases remained unmatched. CDR3 in DNA: TGCGCCAGCAGCTTGACAGGGGGTTCTGTAGATGAGCAGTTCTTC. Residues: CASSLTGGSVDEQFF.

The V and J genes are TRBV11-1 and TRBJ2-7; 7 nucleotides match TRBD2. Germline CDR1 reads SGHAT; CDR2 reads FQDESV (reference sequence). The trim removed 1 base at V and 6 bases at J, leaving 3 bases unmatched. The CDR3 spans 13 residues. The CDR3 nucleotides are TGTGCCAGCAGCTTAGGCGGGAGCCCCGAGCAGTACTTC. It is translated as CASSLGGSPEQYF.

Details on this clone: Other DNA sequences in the same sample also yield this CDR3. The chain links TRBV27 to TRBJ1-3, with D maybe TRBD1 (5 bases). Germline V gene data show CDR1 as MNHEY and CDR2 as SMNVEV (reference sequence). The CDR3 sequence is 14 residues long. V dropped 2 bases and J dropped 1 base, with 6 bases sitting between them. CDR3 nucleotides: TGTGCCAGCAGTTTAAGGGGTTCTGGAAACACCATATATTTT. It translates to CASSLRGSGNTIYF.

The genes are TRBV4-2 and TRBJ1-2, with D uncertain. This CDR3 spans 15 amino acids. Germline V lookup: CDR1 LGHNA, CDR2 YNFKEQ. The germline V and J ends were trimmed by 1 base and 0 bases, with 9 bases remaining between them. This chain's CDR3 is CASSQGQASNYGYTF. CDR3 nucleotide sequence: TGTGCCAGCAGCCAAGGCCAGGCCTCTAACTATGGCTACACCTTC.

V and J are TRBV4-2 and TRBJ2-1; 16 nucleotides line up with TRBD2. CDR3 length: 16 amino acids. The germline V gene encodes CDR1 LGHNA and CDR2 YNFKEQ. V lost 6 bases and J lost 8; bases outside the gene matches: 7. The CDR3 bases are TGTGCCAGCAGGGGGACTAGCGGGAGGGCGAGCGATGAGCAGTTCTTC. Translating gives CASRGTSGRASDEQFF.